Listed here is a single T cell receptor (beta chain). A single record per CDR3 protein comes from TCRdb applying MiXCR to the PCR reads. The sample gives roughly 81,000 distinct CDR3 sequences, about half of which show up once; over 9.5% is in the top ten. The sample belongs to a study of CDR3 diversity in severe acne. The V gene lost 0 bases and the J gene lost 1 base, with 12 bases spanning the gap. This CDR3 has 16 amino acids. The germline V gene encodes CDR1 SGHVS and CDR2 FQNEAQ. The chain is built from TRBV7-8 and TRBJ2-5, with a possible D match to TRBD1 (6 bases). The clonotype comes from a male donor in good health, serving as a control. The specimen was blood. The chain's CDR3 is CASSLAATGLQETQYF. CDR3 coding DNA: TGTGCCAGCAGCTTAGCTGCGACAGGCCTCCAAGAGACCCAGTACTTC.